These T cell receptor beta chains were read from a single sample in a study of blood T cells in healthy people across ages. TCRdb re-called the 5' RACE reads through MiXCR, storing one row per CDR3 protein. The sample includes over a million distinct CDR3 sequences, around 59% of them seen just once. The source material was blood. The receptors stem from a man aged 18 to 29 in good health. The CDR3 runs from the conserved cysteine through the conserved F or W. D genes are given only for firm matches. Size tells how often a clone was seen (once, few, many) or the class of an expanded clone, and some rows leave it out.

j_call clone_size d_call v_call cdr3_nt cdr3_aa
TRBJ2-7 - - TRBV20-1 TGCAGTGCTAGAGGGGGGATTCAATCCCCCTCCTACGAGCAGTACTTC CSARGGIQSPSYEQYF
TRBJ2-7 few TRBD1 TRBV4-3 TGCGCCAGCAGCCAAGAGACGGGACAGGGGTACGAGCAGTACTTC CASSQETGQGYEQYF
TRBJ1-2 - - TRBV29-1 TGCAGCGTTGAAGATCTAGGCAGCCTCTATGGCTACACCTTC CSVEDLGSLYGYTF
TRBJ2-3 few TRBD2 TRBV5-1 TGCGCCAGCAGCTTGGGACTAGCTCTAGATACGCAGTATTTT CASSLGLALDTQYF
TRBJ2-1 - TRBD2 TRBV28 TGTGCCAGCACCCGCCTAGCGGTGCAGTTCTTC CASTRLAVQFF
TRBJ1-5 - - TRBV28 TGTGCCAGCGGCCGCGGTGAGGGTCACAATCAGCCCCAGCATTTT CASGRGEGHNQPQHF
TRBJ2-1 - - TRBV4-1 TGCGCCAGCAGCCTATTGCAGGCGGCCAATGAGCAGTTCTTC CASSLLQAANEQFF
TRBJ1-2 - - TRBV6-5 TGTGCCAGCAGTTACCCGGGGGGGGCTGGTGGCTACACCTTC CASSYPGGAGGYTF
TRBJ1-1 - - TRBV6-1 TGTGCCAGCAGTGGGACAAATGATCTTGAAGCTTTCTTT CASSGTNDLEAFF
TRBJ2-7 - - TRBV21-1 TGTGCCAGCAGCTCAACGCTACCCAATGAATCTTACGAGCAGTACTTC CASSSTLPNESYEQYF
TRBJ2-7 - - TRBV4-3 TGCGCCAGCAGCCAAGAGTACAGCGACTACGAGCAGTACTTC CASSQEYSDYEQYF
TRBJ2-4 - TRBD2 TRBV7-2 TGTGCCAGCAGGCCTCAGCCAACTAGCGTATTCCGAGAGGGGTACTTC CASRPQPTSVFREGYF
TRBJ1-2 - - TRBV25-1 TGTGCCAGCAGGGGTAGGGTCGAGGGTGATGGCGTTGGCTACACCTTC CASRGRVEGDGVGYTF